Sequencing of this TCR beta chain was carried out in a study of blood T cell repertoires in COVID-19. Background on the study: The United States, Italy and Spain provided the acute and convalescent COVID-19 samples. Nucleic acid was either cDNA or gDNA, and it came from T cells, B-cell-depleted T cells, or PBMCs.

This table comes from immunoSEQ multiplex PCR, and its TCRdb copy is limited to in-frame clones, with some not included. The repertoire holds some 140,000 clones, roughly 71% seen once, with roughly a fifth in the top ten. Trimming cost V 5 bases and J 8 bases, with 15 bases left between them. The CDR3 spans 14 residues. Germline lookup yields CDR1 MNHEY and CDR2 SMNVEV (reference sequence). The origin of this receptor is an elderly man with acute or convalescent COVID-19. The sequencing sample was made of peripheral blood. The chain recombines TRBV27 with TRBJ1-4; no firm D call. CDR3 amino acids: CASSPNFWREKLFF. As DNA, the CDR3 is TGTGCCAGCAGTCCCAACTTTTGGAGGGAAAAACTGTTTTTT.